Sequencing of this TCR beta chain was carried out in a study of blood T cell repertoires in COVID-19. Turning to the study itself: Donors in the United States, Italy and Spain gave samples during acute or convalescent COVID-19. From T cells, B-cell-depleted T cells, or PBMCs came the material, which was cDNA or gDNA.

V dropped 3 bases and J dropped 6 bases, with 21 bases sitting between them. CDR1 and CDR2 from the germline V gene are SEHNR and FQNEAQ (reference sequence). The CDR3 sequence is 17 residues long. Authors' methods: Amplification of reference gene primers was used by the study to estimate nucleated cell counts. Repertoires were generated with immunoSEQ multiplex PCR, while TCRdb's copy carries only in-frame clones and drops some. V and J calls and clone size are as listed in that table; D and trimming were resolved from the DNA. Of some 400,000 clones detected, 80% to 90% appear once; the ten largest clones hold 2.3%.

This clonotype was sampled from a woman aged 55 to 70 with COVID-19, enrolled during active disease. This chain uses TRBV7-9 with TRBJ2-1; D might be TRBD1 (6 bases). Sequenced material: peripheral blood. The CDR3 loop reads CASSFEKGQGLGNEQFF. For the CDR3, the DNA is TGTGCCAGCAGCTTCGAAAAAGGTCAGGGGCTAGGCAATGAGCAGTTCTTC.